The 22 T cell receptor beta chains given below trace back to one sample, sequenced in a study of blood T cell repertoires in COVID-19. TCRdb's copy holds only in-frame clones and misses some; the assay was immunoSEQ multiplex PCR. The repertoire consists of approximately 110,000 clones, with about 87% occurring once and the leading ten covering around 1.1%. The sample taken for sequencing was peripheral blood. The receptor source for this set is a human donor in a cohort sampled during active COVID-19.

Remarks on this clone: The junction departs from germline at one end; a sequencing error may be responsible. This chain connects TRBV2 to TRBJ1-2, with 7 bases that match TRBD1. Germline V gene sequence: CDR1 SNHLY, CDR2 FYNNEI. The CDR3 length is 11 residues. The CDR3 loop is CASNTGETLFF. CDR3 nucleotide sequence: TGTGCCAGCAACACAGGGGAAACCCTTTTCTTC.

This clone has a handful of counts. This sequence joins TRBV6-1 and TRBJ2-7; D is possibly TRBD2 (6 bases). The CDR3 runs to 15 residues. Looked up from germline, CDR1 is MNHNS and CDR2 is SASEGT. V shed 0 bases and J shed 3 bases, with 12 bases lying between them. Here the CDR3 DNA reads TGTGCCAGCAGTGAAGCGCCGGGGGACCTCTACGAGCAGTACTTC. Translating gives CASSEAPGDLYEQYF.

This chain links TRBV9 with TRBJ2-1; 7 bases are shared with TRBD1. The V gene's germline CDR1 is SGDLS and CDR2 YYNGEE. The CDR3 consists of 15 residues. Trimming took 2 bases from V and 9 from J; bases not matched to a gene: 11. The CDR3 is CASSVAGTARGEQFF. CDR3 sequence (DNA): TGTGCCAGCAGCGTCGCCGGGACAGCGAGAGGTGAGCAGTTCTTC.

The count of this clone is one. The J gene is TRBJ1-1, the V gene TRBV12-3 or TRBV12-4; perhaps TRBD1 as D (5 bases). Between the trimmed V and J ends, which lost 3 bases and 6 bases, there was a span of 8 bases. The CDR3 consists of 12 residues. The CDR3 loop reads CASSFGQPEAFF. In DNA, the CDR3 is TGTGCCAGCAGTTTTGGACAACCTGAAGCTTTCTTT.

This chain uses TRBV5-6 with TRBJ1-5; 8 bases match TRBD1. Unmatched junction bases numbered 7, after V lost 4 bases and J lost 7 bases. Germline CDR1 reads SGHDT; CDR2 reads YYEEEE. This CDR3 is built from 14 residues. The CDR3 DNA reads as TGTGCCAGCAGCGTGACAGGGGCAGTACAGCCCCAGCATTTT. Its protein product is CASSVTGAVQPQHF.

CDR3: CASSHPYRERGQFF. CDR3 coding DNA: TGTGCCAGCAGCCACCCTTATAGGGAAAGGGGGCAGTTCTTC. The genes are TRBV4-2 and TRBJ2-1; perhaps TRBD1 as D (5 bases). In germline, CDR1 is LGHNA, CDR2 YNFKEQ. V was cut by 3 bases and J by 12 bases, with 18 bases left in between. CDR3 length: 14 amino acids.

The sample holds one count of this clone. The genes are TRBV18 and TRBJ1-5, with 11 bases identical to TRBD1. V dropped 3 bases and J dropped 2; count of bases not matched to a gene: 9. The length of the CDR3 is 18 residues. Germline V lookup: CDR1 KGHSH, CDR2 LQKENI. The DNA for the CDR3 is TGTGCCAGCTCACCGCCGGGACAGGGGGTGGGAGGCAATCAGCCCCAGCATTTT. Encoded protein: CASSPPGQGVGGNQPQHF.

V gene TRBV27 combines with J gene TRBJ2-7; 14 bases map to TRBD2. The CDR3 is made up of 15 amino acids. Germline V CDR1 and CDR2: MNHEY, SMNVEV (reference sequence). V dropped 6 bases and J dropped 3; count of bases not matched to a gene: 4. The CDR3 loop is CASRKGLAGDYEQYF. The CDR3 bases are TGTGCCAGCAGGAAGGGACTAGCGGGAGACTACGAGCAGTACTTC.

The rearrangement links TRBV9 to TRBJ1-5; D unresolved. Germline V lookup: CDR1 SGDLS, CDR2 YYNGEE. The CDR3 has 15 amino acids. The V gene lost 0 bases and the J gene lost 0 bases, with 7 bases spanning the gap. The CDR3 bases are TGTGCCAGCAGCGTAGACAGCTATAGCAATCAGCCCCAGCATTTT. It encodes CASSVDSYSNQPQHF.

The genes are TRBV2 and TRBJ2-1; 9 bases line up with TRBD1. V dropped 6 bases and J dropped 3; count of bases not matched to a gene: 3. The germline CDR1 and CDR2 sequences are SNHLY and FYNNEI. CDR3 length equals 14 residues. The CDR3 loop is CASRGQGGYNEQFF. DNA of the CDR3: TGTGCCAGCAGGGGACAGGGCGGCTACAATGAGCAGTTCTTC.

The chain joins TRBV7-9 to TRBJ2-1, with a possible D match to TRBD2 (6 bases). CDR3 length: 14 amino acids. The ends were cut back, 1 base at V and 9 bases at J, with 13 bases in the middle. The germline CDR1 and CDR2 sequences are SEHNR and FQNEAQ (reference sequence). The CDR3 loop is CASSLVVSGPEQFF. The CDR3, as DNA: TGTGCCAGCAGCTTAGTGGTAAGCGGGCCTGAGCAGTTCTTC.

The chain uses TRBV12-3 or TRBV12-4 and TRBJ1-1; possible D gene TRBD1, 5 bases. The CDR3 has 13 amino acids. Trimming stripped 7 bases from V and 1 base from J, with 10 bases between. CDR3 region: CASKEGPNTEAFF. In DNA form, the CDR3 reads TGTGCCAGCAAGGAGGGACCGAACACTGAAGCTTTCTTT.

This clone was seen a single time. The chain has TRBV5-1 and TRBJ2-7; 8 bases map to TRBD1. V lost 2 bases and J lost 5; bases outside the gene matches: 3. Germline V gene lookup returns CDR1 SGHRS and CDR2 YFSETQ. The CDR3 contains 13 residues. The CDR3 region has the DNA TGCGCCAGCAGCTTCAGGGGGCCCGACGAGCAGTACTTC. Its protein product is CASSFRGPDEQYF.

This clone has only a few counts. The genes are TRBV7-2 and TRBJ1-1; D uncertain. The germline gives CDR1 SGHTA, CDR2 FQGNSA. There are 14 residues in the CDR3. V lost 4 bases, J lost 2 bases, and 11 bases lay in between. The CDR3 region is CASSSFRLNTEAFF. In nucleotides, the CDR3 is TGTGCCAGCAGCTCATTCAGACTAAACACTGAAGCTTTCTTT.

J is TRBJ2-3 and V is TRBV7-9; 13 positions agree with TRBD2. V lost 4 bases and J lost 5; bases outside the gene matches: 3. Germline CDR1 SEHNR, CDR2 FQNEAQ (reference sequence). This CDR3 is built from 15 residues. The CDR3, as DNA: TGTGCCAGCAGCTGGACTAGCGGGAGTTTAGATACGCAGTATTTT. Translation gives CASSWTSGSLDTQYF.

This clone was observed once. Here the CDR3 reads CASSLALTGELFF. The DNA for the CDR3 is TGTGCCAGTAGCCTAGCGTTAACCGGGGAGCTGTTTTTT. The chain links TRBV19 to TRBJ2-2; tentatively, D is TRBD2 (6 bases). The CDR3 loop spans 13 amino acids. Germline-derived CDR1 and CDR2 are LNHDA and SQIVND (reference sequence). V was cut by 6 bases and J by 5 bases, with 10 bases left in between.

The chain uses TRBV10-3 and TRBJ1-5; D possibly corresponds to TRBD1 (6 bases). V was shortened by 6 bases and J by 4 bases, with 7 bases between the two germline ends. Germline V gives CDR1 ENHRY, CDR2 SYGVKD. CDR3 length: 12 amino acids. CDR3 DNA sequence: TGTGCCATCAGGGACAGAAATCAGCCCCAGCATTTT. This gives the protein CAIRDRNQPQHF.

The rearrangement joins TRBV19 to TRBJ2-3; maybe TRBD2 (6 bases). The CDR3 length is 15 residues. V lost 4 bases, J lost 3 bases, and 14 bases lay in between. CDR1 LNHDA and CDR2 SQIVND come from the germline V gene (reference sequence). CDR3 sequence: CASSTRDAGTDTQYF. The CDR3 DNA is TGTGCCAGTAGTACGCGAGACGCGGGGACAGATACGCAGTATTTT.

The chain combines TRBV6-6 with TRBJ1-2; D ambiguous. V was cut by 4 bases and J by 8 bases, with 14 bases left in between. The CDR3 loop spans 13 amino acids. The germline CDR1 and CDR2 sequences are MNHNY and SVGAGI (reference sequence). The CDR3 DNA reads as TGTGCCAGCAGTTTAGGAGGGTTTGACGGCTACACCTTC. It translates to CASSLGGFDGYTF.

The table lists this clone with a count of one. This chain joins TRBV6-2 or TRBV6-3 and TRBJ1-2; possibly TRBD1 for D (6 bases). Germline assignment: CDR1 MNHEY and CDR2 SVGEGT. The CDR3 extends over 14 amino acids. With 2 bases removed from V and 5 bases from J, the gap between germline ends came to 12 bases. CDR3 residues: CASSYRQGYYGYTF. In nucleotides, the CDR3 is TGTGCCAGCAGTTACCGGCAGGGGTATTATGGCTACACCTTC.

This clone was detected a few times. This chain links TRBV28 with TRBJ2-7, with 9 bases identical to TRBD1. In germline, CDR1 is MDHEN, CDR2 SYDVKM. This CDR3 spans 17 amino acids. With V trimmed by 6 bases and J by 6 bases, 18 bases remained unmatched. The CDR3 DNA sequence: TGTGCCAGCAGCTCTCCCGGACAGGGGATCATTTCGGGCGAGCAGTACTTC. Its protein product is CASSSPGQGIISGEQYF.

This chain links TRBV3-1 (or the pseudogene TRBV3-2) with TRBJ1-2, with TRBD1 identical over 7 bases. Germline V gene data show CDR1 as LGHDT and CDR2 as YNNKEL (reference sequence). The trim removed 1 base at V and 6 bases at J, leaving 5 bases unmatched. This CDR3 spans 14 amino acids. The CDR3 loop reads CASSQGQGRDGYTF. CDR3 DNA: TGTGCCAGCAGCCAAGGACAGGGACGAGATGGCTACACCTTC.